This T cell receptor (beta chain) originates from a study of T cells expressing NK-cell markers. For each CDR3 protein, TCRdb gives one entry from its re-call of the 5' RACE reads, without DNA. This sample's table has roughly 350,000 distinct CDR3 sequences. The CDR3 covers 17 residues. Germline CDR1 is KGHSH and CDR2 is LQKENI. The chain links TRBV18 to TRBJ2-2. This sequence originates from a man aged 18-70 years in good health. Source material: blood T cells: a sorted CD56 or NKG2C T cell subset, CD4+ or CD8+ T cells, or bulk PBMC T cells (not recorded which). The CDR3 sequence: CASSPPLGSGTTGELFF.